Shown below are 28 T cell receptor beta chains from a single sample sequenced in a study of CD8+ T cells in alopecia areata (dated by TCRdb to the late 2010s). The intended sense of this specimen's time point label: 20 to 30 weeks on oral tofacitinib. The treatment or condition label corresponds to: oral pan-JAK inhibitor, 5-10 mg twice daily. The library was obtained by the immunoSEQ multiplex PCR assay. To provide template for TCR sequencing, every sample had RNA extracted and reverse transcribed into cDNA. This immuneACCESS table, as held by TCRdb, lists in-frame sequences with V and J called but not all clones. Of the missing ones, under half trace to an unresolved V gene in checked studies; the others have no known cause. A total of some 180,000 clones appear in this sample, less than 70% of them only once. The top ten constitute roughly 10% of the sample. The material was CD8+ T cells sorted from blood, obtained at week 24, from a patient treated with tofacitinib. Every receptor here comes from a human donor with alopecia areata.

This clone appeared a single time. V is TRBV6-1 and J is TRBJ2-7, with 8 bases lining up with TRBD1. The CDR3 length is 15 residues. The J segment lost 0 bases and the V segment lost 1 base, leaving 2 bases of the junction unmatched. Germline lookup yields CDR1 MNHNS and CDR2 SASEGT. The CDR3 nucleotides are TGTGCCAGCAGTGAAGGACAGGGGCCCTCCTACGAGCAGTACTTC. Amino acid sequence: CASSEGQGPSYEQYF.

DNA for the CDR3: TGTGCCAGCAAGGGGGGGGACGGTCGTGAGCAGTTCTTC. Amino acids: CASKGGDGREQFF. J is TRBJ2-1 and V is TRBV6-4, with a possible D match to TRBD2 (7 bases). CDR3 length: 13 amino acids. In germline, CDR1 is MRHNA, CDR2 SNTAGT. V was trimmed by 7 bases and J by 9 bases, leaving 16 bases between them.

The chain couples TRBV29-1 to TRBJ2-2; D is undetermined. Trimming took 3 bases from V and 6 from J, leaving 11 bases between them. Germline V gives CDR1 SQVTM, CDR2 ANQGSEA. This CDR3 spans 13 amino acids. The CDR3 is CSVELGWAGELFF. The CDR3 coding sequence is TGCAGCGTTGAGTTGGGCTGGGCCGGGGAGCTGTTTTTT.

This clone was counted between two and nine times. The V call is TRBV6-5, the J call TRBJ1-6; 10 nucleotides agree with TRBD1. CDR1 is MNHEY, CDR2 SVGAGI, per germline. V gave up 2 bases and J gave up 7 bases; unmatched junction bases: 5. The CDR3 loop spans 16 amino acids. The CDR3 DNA reads TGTGCCAGCAGTTACACAGCGGGACAGGGGAATTCACCCCTCCACTTT. Translating it yields CASSYTAGQGNSPLHF.

This chain connects TRBV11-2 to TRBJ2-1, with 10 bases matching TRBD2. The germline CDR1 and CDR2 sequences are SGHAT and FQNNGV. The CDR3 is 15 amino acids. J lost 8 bases, V lost 0 bases, and 4 bases had no gene match. The CDR3 DNA sequence: TGTGCCAGCAGCTTAGAAGCGGGGGGGTTCGATGAGCAGTTCTTC. It is translated as CASSLEAGGFDEQFF.

This clone was recorded only once. V gene TRBV29-1 combines with J gene TRBJ2-5, with D unresolved. The DNA end lines up better with TRBJ2-7; the J call may be wrong. CDR1 is SQVTM and CDR2 is ANQGSEA in the germline V gene. The CDR3 consists of 11 residues. DNA for the CDR3: TGCAGCGCGTGGGACTCCTACGAGCAGTACTTC. It specifies CSAWDSYEQYF.

The chain carries TRBV25-1 and TRBJ2-6, with D uncertain. The CDR3 has 12 amino acids. Germline V gives CDR1 MGHDK, CDR2 SYGVNS. V was pared by 8 bases and J by 2 bases, with 4 bases between. The CDR3 loop reads CASGTGANVLTF. CDR3 in DNA: TGTGCCAGCGGGACTGGGGCCAACGTCCTGACTTTC. Full variable domain (remainder filled in from reference TRBV25-1 and TRBJ2-6): EADIYQTPRYLVIGTGKKITLECSQTMGHDKMYWYQQDPGMELHLIHYSYGVNSTEKGDLSSESTVSRIRTEHFPLTLESARPSHTSQYLCASGTGANVLTFGAGSRLTVL.

The chain combines TRBV4-3 with TRBJ2-3; maybe TRBD2 (6 bases). V lost 0 bases, J lost 2 bases, and 12 bases lay in between. Germline V gene data show CDR1 as LGHNA and CDR2 as YSLEER. CDR3 size: 16 residues. CDR3 in amino acids: CASSQDYLAVTDTQYF. CDR3 nucleotides: TGCGCCAGCAGCCAAGATTATTTAGCGGTCACAGATACGCAGTATTTT.

This chain joins TRBV27 and TRBJ2-1; 9 nucleotides align to TRBD2. Germline CDR1 and CDR2: MNHEY and SMNVEV (reference sequence). V lost 5 bases, J lost 2 bases, and 7 bases stayed unmatched. This CDR3 has 16 amino acids. Here the CDR3 DNA reads TGTGCCAGCAGTCCCGTGAGCGGGGGGACCTACAATGAGCAGTTCTTC. Translated: CASSPVSGGTYNEQFF.

The CDR3 bases are TGTGCCAGCAGTTACTCGAGGAATTACGAGCAGTACTTC. It specifies CASSYSRNYEQYF. The chain couples TRBV6-5 to TRBJ2-7, with D unresolved. This CDR3 comprises 13 residues. Germline V gene sequence: CDR1 MNHEY, CDR2 SVGAGI. Between the trimmed V and J ends, which lost 0 bases and 4 bases, there was a span of 7 bases.

The J gene is TRBJ2-7, the V gene TRBV11-2; 8 bases match TRBD1. The length of the CDR3 is 13 residues. Trimming cost V 8 bases and J 6 bases; bases outside gene matches: 9. Germline V lookup: CDR1 SGHAT, CDR2 FQNNGV. The CDR3 here is CASSDRAISEQYF. CDR3 DNA sequence: TGTGCCAGCTCGGACAGGGCTATTAGCGAGCAGTACTTC.

The V and J genes are TRBV14 and TRBJ2-5; 7 positions match TRBD1. Per the germline V gene, CDR1 is SGHDN and CDR2 is FVKESK. V dropped 1 base and J dropped 4; count of bases not matched to a gene: 12. CDR3 length equals 17 residues. CDR3 sequence (DNA): TGTGCCAGCAGCCAAGGCTATGAGGGGGCTTCGGGAGAGACCCAGTACTTC. This sequence encodes CASSQGYEGASGETQYF. Supplemented by reference TRBV14 and TRBJ2-5, the full variable domain reads EAGVTQFPSHSVIEKGQTVTLRCDPISGHDNLYWYRRVMGKEIKFLLHFVKESKQDESGMPNNRFLAERTGGTYSTLKVQPAELEDSGVYFCASSQGYEGASGETQYFGPGTRLLVL.

The chain links TRBV10-3 to TRBJ2-1; 8 bases map to TRBD1. This CDR3 is built from 17 residues. The germline V gene encodes CDR1 ENHRY and CDR2 SYGVKD. V shed 7 bases, J shed 3 bases, and the junction held 14 bases outside the gene matches. The CDR3 region has the DNA TGTGCCATCACCGACGGTGGACAGGGATCCCTCTACAATGAGCAGTTCTTC. Translating it yields CAITDGGQGSLYNEQFF.

The V gene is TRBV6-1, the J gene TRBJ1-5, with D possibly TRBD1 on 6 matching bases. CDR3 length: 15 residues. The germline V gene has CDR1 MNHNS and CDR2 SASEGT. Trimming shortened V by 5 bases and J by 6 bases, and 17 bases separated the two germline ends. CDR3 region: CASSINREGRQPQHF. The CDR3 DNA is TGTGCCAGCAGTATTAACAGGGAAGGACGTCAGCCCCAGCATTTT.

The rearrangement uses TRBV4-3 and TRBJ2-4; TRBD2 is a possible D gene (6 bases). V lost 1 base to trimming and J lost 0 bases, with 13 bases between them. The CDR3 totals 17 residues. Germline loops: CDR1 LGHNA, CDR2 YSLEER. The DNA for the CDR3 is TGCGCCAGCAGCCAAGGGAGGGGAGAGACAGCCAAAAACATTCAGTACTTC. This codes for CASSQGRGETAKNIQYF.

The rearrangement uses TRBV7-6 and TRBJ2-7, with D hard to call. The ends were cut back, 1 base at V and 5 bases at J, with 9 bases in the middle. The CDR3 is made up of 13 amino acids. Germline V gene data show CDR1 as SGHVS and CDR2 as FNYEAQ. The CDR3 nucleotides are TGTGCCAGCAGCTTAGATGGACCCGACGAGCAGTACTTC. Its protein product is CASSLDGPDEQYF.

This chain connects TRBV10-3 to TRBJ2-1; D gene uncertain. Germline V gives CDR1 ENHRY, CDR2 SYGVKD. This CDR3 has 14 amino acids. Trimming pared 6 bases from V and 8 bases from J, leaving 17 bases between. Written as DNA, the CDR3 is TGTGCCATCAGGAAACAGAGCGAGCTCGATGAGCAGTTCTTC. Protein: CAIRKQSELDEQFF.

This clone was recorded once. The chain has TRBV13 and TRBJ2-7; 8 bases match TRBD1. The V segment lost 3 bases and the J segment 3 bases; nucleotides outside the gene matches: 7. The CDR3 runs 15 residues. Looked up from germline, CDR1 is PRHDT and CDR2 is FYEKMQ (reference sequence). Written as DNA, the CDR3 is TGTGCCAGCAGCTTCGGGCAGGGGGCCTTCTACGAGCAGTACTTC. It yields the protein CASSFGQGAFYEQYF.

The chain has TRBV7-2 and TRBJ1-2; D gene unclear. Germline lookup yields CDR1 SGHTA and CDR2 FQGNSA. There are 14 residues in the CDR3. V lost 1 base, J lost 5 bases, and 11 bases lay in between. CDR3 sequence reads: CASSLVGGGYGYTF. CDR3 nucleotides: TGTGCCAGCAGCTTAGTTGGCGGCGGTTATGGCTACACCTTC.

Regarding this clone: The same CDR3 also results from other DNA sequences found in this sample. The CDR3 region has the DNA TGTGCCAGCAGCTTCGGACAGGGTGACGAGCAGTACTTC. This gives the protein CASSFGQGDEQYF. The J gene is TRBJ2-7, the V gene TRBV5-6, with 8 bases matching TRBD1. The CDR3 has 13 amino acids. V lost 2 bases to trimming and J lost 5 bases; unmatched junction nucleotides: 3. CDR1 is SGHDT, CDR2 YYEEEE, per germline.

On this clone: Its ends do not fully match the called genes, so a read error is possible. The rearrangement links TRBV13 to TRBJ1-2; D remains unclear. CDR1 is PRHDT and CDR2 is FYEKMQ in the germline V gene (reference sequence). The CDR3 runs 12 residues. This CDR3 reads CASSLGNDGYTF. CDR3 coding DNA: TGTGCCAGCAGCTTAGGTAACGATGGCTACACCTTC.

This clone has just a few counts. The genes are TRBV10-3 and TRBJ2-7; the D gene is possibly TRBD2 (5 bases). The CDR3 covers 13 residues. CDR1 and CDR2 (germline): ENHRY, SYGVKD. V lost 6 bases and J lost 4, with 13 bases in between. The CDR3 nucleotides are TGTGCCATCAGGCCTCAGAGCGGATACGAGCAGTACTTC. Translation gives CAIRPQSGYEQYF.

This clone was detected a few times. The V gene is TRBV7-6, the J gene TRBJ1-5; tentatively, D is TRBD1 (5 bases). The length of the CDR3 is 16 residues. Per the germline V gene, CDR1 is SGHVS and CDR2 is FNYEAQ. V was cut by 2 bases and J by 4 bases, with 15 bases left in between. This CDR3 reads CASSLRSDTPNQPQHF. CDR3 DNA: TGTGCCAGCAGCTTACGGTCGGACACACCAAATCAGCCCCAGCATTTT.

The V call is TRBV4-3, the J call TRBJ2-7, with 7 bases that match TRBD1. The CDR3 loop spans 14 amino acids. The germline gives CDR1 LGHNA, CDR2 YSLEER. J lost 3 bases, V lost 1 base, and 3 bases had no gene match. The CDR3 bases are TGCGCCAGCAGCCAAGGGACAGGAAACTACGAGCAGTACTTC. This encodes CASSQGTGNYEQYF.

This clone was counted between two and nine times. The chain joins TRBV27 to TRBJ1-2; perhaps TRBD1 as D (5 bases). The CDR3 sequence is 14 residues long. Germline lookup yields CDR1 MNHEY and CDR2 SMNVEV (reference sequence). Trimming removed 0 bases from V and 4 bases from J, with 9 bases in between. CDR3 residues: CASSLSLGLYGYTF. In DNA form, the CDR3 reads TGTGCCAGCAGTTTATCTTTGGGGCTCTATGGCTACACCTTC.

V and J are TRBV7-2 and TRBJ2-2; 9 bases fit TRBD1. The CDR3 runs to 15 residues. V shed 7 bases, J shed 6 bases, and the junction held 9 bases outside the gene matches. CDR1 is SGHTA, CDR2 FQGNSA, per germline. The CDR3 DNA reads TGTGCCAGCACCGACCGGGACAGGGATTCCGGGGAGCTGTTTTTT. The encoded protein is CASTDRDRDSGELFF. The full variable domain, completed using reference TRBV7-2 and TRBJ2-2, is GAGVSQSPSNKVTEKGKDVELRCDPISGHTALYWYRQSLGQGLEFLIYFQGNSAPDKSGLPSDRFSAERTGGSVSTLTIQRTQQEDSAVYLCASTDRDRDSGELFFGEGSRLTVL.

Here the CDR3 DNA reads TGTGCCTGGAGGATTGGCGGGGGGGACAATGAGCAGTTCTTC. This gives the protein CAWRIGGGDNEQFF. The chain combines TRBV30 with TRBJ2-1; 9 positions agree with TRBD2. The CDR3 runs 14 residues. The V and J ends lost 3 bases and 5 bases, in that order; junction bases with no gene match: 5. The germline CDR1 and CDR2 sequences are GTSNPN and SVGIG (reference sequence).

This clone was picked up a small number of times. The chain links TRBV11-2 to TRBJ2-4; possibly TRBD1 or TRBD2 for D (5 bases each). The CDR3 is 12 residues long. Germline assignment: CDR1 SGHAT and CDR2 FQNNGV. Trimming pared 5 bases from V and 9 bases from J, leaving 11 bases between. The CDR3 loop is CASSVGPRIQYF. In DNA, the CDR3 is TGTGCCAGCAGCGTGGGACCCCGCATTCAGTACTTC.